Following are 4 T cell receptor beta chains from one sample sequenced in a study of blood T cell repertoires in COVID-19. Data came from immunoSEQ multiplex PCR; TCRdb stores just in-frame clones and leaves some out. The top ten clones hold over 10% of a sample with under 250,000 clones, 75% to 85% of them seen once. Sample: peripheral blood. The receptors derive from a human donor in a cohort sampled during active COVID-19.

This chain links TRBV11-2 with TRBJ2-7, with 8 positions matching TRBD2. CDR3 length: 18 residues. Germline values: CDR1 SGHAT, CDR2 FQNNGV. V shed 5 bases, J shed 3 bases, and the junction held 18 bases outside the gene matches. The CDR3 coding sequence is TGTGCCAGCAGCCCCTTAAATAGGGCGCGGGGGGCAATCTACGAGCAGTACTTC. It codes for CASSPLNRARGAIYEQYF.

The J gene is TRBJ2-1, the V gene TRBV3-1 (or the pseudogene TRBV3-2); weak D call: TRBD1 (6 bases). Germline loops: CDR1 LGHDT, CDR2 YNNKEL (reference sequence). The CDR3 runs to 15 residues. V lost 4 bases to trimming and J lost 0 bases, with 10 bases between them. This CDR3 reads CASSPGQSSYNEQFF. The DNA of the CDR3 is TGTGCCAGCAGCCCTGGACAGAGCTCCTACAATGAGCAGTTCTTC.

This rearrangement joins TRBV5-1 to TRBJ2-2, with D unclear. The length of the CDR3 is 17 residues. Trimming left V 0 bases short and J 2 bases short, with 14 bases between. Per the germline V gene, CDR1 is SGHRS and CDR2 is YFSETQ. CDR3 DNA sequence: TGCGCCAGCAGCTTGGCCGTTCGCGCCTATAACACCGGGGAGCTGTTTTTT. Protein: CASSLAVRAYNTGELFF.

This clone appeared many times. This rearrangement joins TRBV7-9 to TRBJ1-6; 9 bases agree with TRBD1. The germline V gene encodes CDR1 SEHNR and CDR2 FQNEAQ (reference sequence). This CDR3 region has 14 residues. V dropped 3 bases and J dropped 13; count of bases not matched to a gene: 7. The CDR3 loop is CASSFQGQGLPLHF. For the CDR3, the DNA is TGTGCCAGCAGCTTCCAGGGACAGGGATTGCCCCTCCACTTT.